This T cell receptor (beta chain) was sequenced for a study of T cell repertoires in cytomegalovirus infection. Looking at the study overall: Evidence of both CMV infection and a matching HLA type came from public TCR beta signatures.

The CDR3 is 15 amino acids. Germline V gene lookup returns CDR1 MDHEN and CDR2 SYDVKM. V was clipped by 6 bases and J by 8 bases; unmatched bases: 13. MiXCR, applied by TCRdb to the reads, yields one record per CDR3 protein. This table has 350,000 to 550,000 distinct CDR3 sequences, approximately 31% appearing once. Sequenced sample: PBMCs. The chain is built from TRBV28 and TRBJ2-1, with TRBD2 matching 7 bases. This clonotype was sampled from a human donor in good health (CMV status not recorded). Some clones in this sample may be carry-over from other donors' samples. CDR3 loop: CASSPEGRVFYEQFF. CDR3 DNA: TGTGCCAGCAGCCCGGAGGGGAGGGTGTTTTATGAGCAGTTCTTC.